A selection of T cell receptor beta chains follows, all from one sample in a study of blood T cell repertoires in COVID-19. Only in-frame clones appear in the TCRdb table, and some are missing; sequencing was by immunoSEQ multiplex PCR. The table lists fewer than 350,000 clones, roughly 85% of them singletons. The material sequenced was PBMCs or T cells enriched from blood (not recorded which). The receptors were gathered from a woman between 40 and 50 years old who had recovered from COVID-19. The CDR3 runs from the conserved cysteine through the conserved F or W. The D gene is left open where the match is weak. Only part of the rows carry a size: once, few, many, or a class if the clone is expanded.

size,D,V,J,length,DNA,CDR3
-,-,TRBV6-2/TRBV6-3,TRBJ2-7,14,TGTGCCAGCAGTGCTCAGGTCCACCTATACGAGCAGTACTTC,CASSAQVHLYEQYF
-,TRBD1,TRBV29-1,TRBJ1-2,14,TGCAGCGTCGCCTTAAGGACAGGGTACTATGGCTACACCTTC,CSVALRTGYYGYTF
-,TRBD2,TRBV11-3,TRBJ2-1,15,TGTGCCAGCAGCCCAGGACTAGCGGGAGCATGGGAGCAGTTCTTC,CASSPGLAGAWEQFF
-,-,TRBV11-3,TRBJ2-3,14,TGTGCCAGCAGCTTAGCGGAGGCTACTGGGACGCAGTATTTT,CASSLAEATGTQYF
few,TRBD1,TRBV2,TRBJ1-5,14,TGTGCCAGCAGTGAGGACAGGGTCAATCAGCCCCAGCATTTT,CASSEDRVNQPQHF
-,-,TRBV28,TRBJ2-7,13,TGTGCCAGCAGTCCCCCACAGGCCTACGAGCAGTACTTC,CASSPPQAYEQYF
-,-,TRBV11-3,TRBJ2-2,16,TGTGCCAGCAGCTCGGCTCTAGCGCCGAACACCGGGGAGCTGTTTTTT,CASSSALAPNTGELFF
-,TRBD2,TRBV4-3,TRBJ2-6,19,TGCGCCAGCAGCCGAACAGTAGTGGCTAGCGGGAGTGGGGCCAACGTCCTGACTTTC,CASSRTVVASGSGANVLTF
-,-,TRBV5-1,TRBJ2-3,15,TGCGCCAGCAGCCGGGGGAGACCTAGCACAGATACGCAGTATTTT,CASSRGRPSTDTQYF
-,-,TRBV28,TRBJ1-4,12,TGTGCCAGCACCACAACGAACGAAAAACTGTTTTTT,CASTTTNEKLFF
-,-,TRBV7-9,TRBJ2-1,12,TGTGCCAGCAGCTCGATCAGCAATGAGCAGTTCTTC,CASSSISNEQFF
-,-,TRBV19,TRBJ2-3,14,TGTGCCAGTAGTTCCCAGACAGGCACAGATACGCAGTATTTT,CASSSQTGTDTQYF
once,-,TRBV28,TRBJ1-1,14,TGTGCCAGCAGTTTACGGGGTAGGAACACTGAAGCTTTCTTT,CASSLRGRNTEAFF
-,-,TRBV2,TRBJ2-1,11,TGTGCCAGTACACCTCACAATGAGCAGTTCTTC,CASTPHNEQFF
-,TRBD1,TRBV6-6,TRBJ1-6,14,TGTGCCAGCAGAACGACAGGGGACGGTGCGGCCCTCCACTTT,CASRTTGDGAALHF
-,TRBD2,TRBV6-2/TRBV6-3,TRBJ2-2,16,TGTGCCAGCAGTCTTAGCGGGAGGGCCAAAGGCGGGGAGCTGTTTTTT,CASSLSGRAKGGELFF
-,TRBD2,TRBV4-3,TRBJ2-3,15,TGCGCCAGCAGCCAAGACGGCCGGCGGGAGAATACGCAGTATTTT,CASSQDGRRENTQYF
-,TRBD1,TRBV6-5,TRBJ1-1,15,TGTGCCAGCAGTTACTCCCCTTCAGGGGGGACTGAAGCTTTCTTT,CASSYSPSGGTEAFF
-,TRBD1,TRBV6-6,TRBJ1-3,15,TGTGCCAGCAGTTACACCGGACAGGGCGCAAACACCATATATTTT,CASSYTGQGANTIYF
-,-,TRBV30,TRBJ1-4,14,TGTGCCTGGAGTCAGGACAGCCCCGGGGAAAAACTGTTTTTT,CAWSQDSPGEKLFF
-,TRBD2,TRBV5-1,TRBJ2-7,16,TGCGCCAGCAGCTTGGGGGCCGGGACTACCCTTTACGAGCAGTACTTC,CASSLGAGTTLYEQYF
-,TRBD2,TRBV19,TRBJ2-5,15,TGTGCCATTACCCGTTCGGGGGGGAAGGGTGAGACCCAGTACTTC,CAITRSGGKGETQYF
-,-,TRBV11-3,TRBJ2-1,13,TGTGCCAGCAGCTTAGGTAGGGGAGGTGAGCAGTTCTTC,CASSLGRGGEQFF
-,-,TRBV20-1,TRBJ1-2,11,TGCAGTGCTAGAGACTCGCTAGGCTACACCTTC,CSARDSLGYTF
-,TRBD2,TRBV18,TRBJ2-7,15,TGTGCCAGCTCACTCGTTAGCGGGAGGGCCTACGAGCAGTACTTC,CASSLVSGRAYEQYF
-,-,TRBV11-2,TRBJ1-2,15,TGTGCCAGCACTCCGTTAGGGAGCCTACTCTATGGCTACACCTTC,CASTPLGSLLYGYTF
-,-,TRBV7-9,TRBJ1-2,14,TGTGCCAGCAGCCTTATAGGGAGCTACGAGGGCTACACCTTC,CASSLIGSYEGYTF
-,-,TRBV27,TRBJ1-2,13,TGTGCCAGCAGTGCCCGGGTGGACTATGGCTACACCTTC,CASSARVDYGYTF
-,TRBD1,TRBV23-1,TRBJ2-5,18,TGCGCCAGCAGTCAAAGACCCCCGGGACAGGGCTACCAAGAGACCCAGTACTTC,CASSQRPPGQGYQETQYF
-,TRBD1,TRBV5-1,TRBJ1-6,15,TGCGCCAGCAGACGTGGACAGGACCCTGATTCACCCCTCCACTTT,CASRRGQDPDSPLHF
-,TRBD1,TRBV6-2/TRBV6-3,TRBJ2-2,14,TGTGCCAGCAGTCGCCTACAGGGGCCCGGGGAGCTGTTTTTT,CASSRLQGPGELFF
-,TRBD2,TRBV3-1/TRBV3-2,TRBJ2-1,18,TGTGCCAGCAGCCAGGGAACTAGCGGGAGAGTTTCCTACAATGAGCAGTTCTTC,CASSQGTSGRVSYNEQFF
-,-,TRBV7-2,TRBJ1-2,14,TGTGCCAGCAGCTTAGCAGGGGCTCTCGGTGGCTACACCTTC,CASSLAGALGGYTF
once,-,TRBV5-1,TRBJ2-2,17,TGCGCCAGCAGCTGGGGGGGGACATACCCGAACACCGGGGAGCTGTTTTTT,CASSWGGTYPNTGELFF
-,-,TRBV2,TRBJ2-3,14,TGTGCCAGCAGTGAAAGGCCCGAAGTGAGGTGGCAGTATTTT,CASSERPEVRWQYF
-,-,TRBV7-2,TRBJ1-4,13,TGTGCCAGCAGCTTAGGTTTAGTTGAAAAACTGTTTTTT,CASSLGLVEKLFF